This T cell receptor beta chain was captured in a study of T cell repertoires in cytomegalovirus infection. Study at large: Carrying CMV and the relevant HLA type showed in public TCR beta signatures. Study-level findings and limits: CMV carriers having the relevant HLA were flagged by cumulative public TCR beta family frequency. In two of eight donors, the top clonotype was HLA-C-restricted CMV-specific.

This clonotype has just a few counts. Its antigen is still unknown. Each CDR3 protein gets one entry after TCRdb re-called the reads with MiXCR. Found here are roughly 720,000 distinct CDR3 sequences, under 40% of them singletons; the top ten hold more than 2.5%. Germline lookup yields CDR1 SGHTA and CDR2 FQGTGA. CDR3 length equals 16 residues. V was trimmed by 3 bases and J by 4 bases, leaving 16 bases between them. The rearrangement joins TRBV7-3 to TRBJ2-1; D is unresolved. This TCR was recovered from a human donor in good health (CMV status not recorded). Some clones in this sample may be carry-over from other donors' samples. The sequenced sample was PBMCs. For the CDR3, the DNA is TGTGCCAGCAGCTTTTCTGCTAACAGCCCATACAATGAGCAGTTCTTC. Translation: CASSFSANSPYNEQFF.